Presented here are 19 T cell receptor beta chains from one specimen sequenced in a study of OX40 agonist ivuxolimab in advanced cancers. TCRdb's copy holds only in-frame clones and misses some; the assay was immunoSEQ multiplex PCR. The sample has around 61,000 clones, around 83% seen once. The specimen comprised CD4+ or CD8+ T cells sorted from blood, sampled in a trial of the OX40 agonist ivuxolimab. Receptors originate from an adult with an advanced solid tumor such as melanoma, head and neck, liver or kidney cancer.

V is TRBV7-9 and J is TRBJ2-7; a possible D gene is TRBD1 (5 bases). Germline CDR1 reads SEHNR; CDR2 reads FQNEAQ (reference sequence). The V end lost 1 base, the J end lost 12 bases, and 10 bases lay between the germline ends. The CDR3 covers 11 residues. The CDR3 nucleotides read TGTGCCAGCAGCTTAGAGGGGTTTCCGTACTTC. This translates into CASSLEGFPYF.

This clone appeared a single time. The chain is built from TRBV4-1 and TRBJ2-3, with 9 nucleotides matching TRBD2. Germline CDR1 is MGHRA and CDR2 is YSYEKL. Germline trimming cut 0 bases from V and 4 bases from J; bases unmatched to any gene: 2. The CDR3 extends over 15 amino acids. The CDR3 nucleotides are TGCGCCAGCAGCCAAGATCGCGGGGGGGCAGATACGCAGTATTTT. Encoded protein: CASSQDRGGADTQYF.

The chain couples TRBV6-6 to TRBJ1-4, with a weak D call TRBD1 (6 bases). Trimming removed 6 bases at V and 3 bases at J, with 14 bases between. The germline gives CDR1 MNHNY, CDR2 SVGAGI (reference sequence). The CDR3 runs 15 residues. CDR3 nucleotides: TGTGCCAGCAGATCCAACAGGGTGGCTAATGAAAAACTGTTTTTT. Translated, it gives CASRSNRVANEKLFF.

The CDR3 is CASSSNTGELFF. The CDR3 DNA is TGTGCCAGCAGCTCAAACACCGGGGAGCTGTTTTTT. This chain uses TRBV11-3 with TRBJ2-2; D is unclear. The CDR3 loop spans 12 amino acids. Germline lookup yields CDR1 SGHNT and CDR2 YENEEA. Trimming pared 4 bases from V and 2 bases from J, leaving 2 bases between.

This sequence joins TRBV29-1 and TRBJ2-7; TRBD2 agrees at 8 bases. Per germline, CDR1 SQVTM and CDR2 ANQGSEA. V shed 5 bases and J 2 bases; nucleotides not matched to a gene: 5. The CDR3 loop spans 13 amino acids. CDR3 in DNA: TGCAGCGTTTCCAGCGGGGGCCCCTACGAGCAGTACTTC. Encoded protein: CSVSSGGPYEQYF.

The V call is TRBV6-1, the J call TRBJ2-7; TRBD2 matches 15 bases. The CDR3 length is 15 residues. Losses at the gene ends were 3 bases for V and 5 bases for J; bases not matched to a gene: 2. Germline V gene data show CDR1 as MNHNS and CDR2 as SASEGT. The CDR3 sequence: CASSEGLAGGNEQYF. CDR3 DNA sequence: TGTGCCAGCAGTGAGGGACTAGCGGGAGGTAACGAGCAGTACTTC.

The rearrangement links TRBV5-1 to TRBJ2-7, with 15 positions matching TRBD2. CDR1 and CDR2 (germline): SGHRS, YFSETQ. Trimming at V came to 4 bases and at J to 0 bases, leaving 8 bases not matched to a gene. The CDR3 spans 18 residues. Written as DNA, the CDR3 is TGCGCCAGCAGCCTCTCCGGGACTAGCGGGAGGTTCTCCTACGAGCAGTACTTC. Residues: CASSLSGTSGRFSYEQYF.

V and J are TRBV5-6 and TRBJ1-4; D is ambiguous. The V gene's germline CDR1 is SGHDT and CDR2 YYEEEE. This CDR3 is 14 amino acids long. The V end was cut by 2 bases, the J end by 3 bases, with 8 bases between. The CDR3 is CASSLLEANEKLFF. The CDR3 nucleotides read TGTGCCAGCAGCTTACTAGAAGCTAATGAAAAACTGTTTTTT.

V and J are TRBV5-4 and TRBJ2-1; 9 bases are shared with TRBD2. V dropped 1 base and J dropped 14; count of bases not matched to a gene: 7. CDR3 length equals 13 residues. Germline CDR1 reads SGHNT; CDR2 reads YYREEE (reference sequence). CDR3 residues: CASSLFRVAGEFF. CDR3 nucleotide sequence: TGTGCCAGCAGCTTGTTTAGGGTAGCGGGAGAGTTCTTC.

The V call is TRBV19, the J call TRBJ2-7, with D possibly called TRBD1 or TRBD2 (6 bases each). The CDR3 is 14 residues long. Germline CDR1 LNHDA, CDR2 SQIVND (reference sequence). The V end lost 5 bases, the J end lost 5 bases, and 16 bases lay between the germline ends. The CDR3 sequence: CASSRDGGRDEQYF. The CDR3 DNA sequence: TGTGCCAGTAGTCGGGACGGGGGCCGGGACGAGCAGTACTTC.

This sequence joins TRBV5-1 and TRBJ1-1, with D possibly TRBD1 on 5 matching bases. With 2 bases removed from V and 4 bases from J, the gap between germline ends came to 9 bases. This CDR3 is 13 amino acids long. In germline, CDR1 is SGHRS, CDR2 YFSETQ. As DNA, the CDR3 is TGCGCCAGCAGCTTAGAGGGGACCACTGAAGCTTTCTTT. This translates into CASSLEGTTEAFF.

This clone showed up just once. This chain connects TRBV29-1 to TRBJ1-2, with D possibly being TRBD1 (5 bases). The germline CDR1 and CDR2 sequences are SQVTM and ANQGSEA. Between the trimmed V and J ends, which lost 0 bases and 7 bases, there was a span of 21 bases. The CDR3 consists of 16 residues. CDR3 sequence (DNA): TGCAGCGTTGAAGATTGGGGCAGGGTGTCCCTATCTGGCTACACCTTC. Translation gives CSVEDWGRVSLSGYTF.

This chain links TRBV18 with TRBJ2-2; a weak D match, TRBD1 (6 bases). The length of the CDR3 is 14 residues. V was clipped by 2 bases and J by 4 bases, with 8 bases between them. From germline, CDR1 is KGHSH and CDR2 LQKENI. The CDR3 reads CASSPNRVTGELFF. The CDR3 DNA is TGTGCCAGCTCACCAAACAGGGTCACCGGGGAGCTGTTTTTT. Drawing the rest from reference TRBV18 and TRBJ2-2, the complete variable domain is NAGVMQNPRHLVRRRGQEARLRCSPMKGHSHVYWYRQLPEEGLKFMVYLQKENIIDESGMPKERFSAEFPKEGPSILRIQQVVRGDSAAYFCASSPNRVTGELFFGEGSRLTVL.

CDR3 sequence: CASSFVSNYGYTF. The CDR3 coding sequence is TGTGCCAGCAGCTTCGTGTCTAACTATGGCTACACCTTC. The J gene is TRBJ1-2, the V gene TRBV5-6; D gene ambiguous. V was cut by 2 bases and J by 0 bases, with 5 bases left in between. Germline assignment: CDR1 SGHDT and CDR2 YYEEEE. There are 13 residues in the CDR3.

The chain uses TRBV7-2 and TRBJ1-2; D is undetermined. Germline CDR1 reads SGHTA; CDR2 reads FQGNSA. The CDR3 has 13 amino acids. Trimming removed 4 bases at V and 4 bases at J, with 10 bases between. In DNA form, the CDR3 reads TGTGCCAGCAGCTATTCTCGGGTCTATGGCTACACCTTC. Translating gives CASSYSRVYGYTF.

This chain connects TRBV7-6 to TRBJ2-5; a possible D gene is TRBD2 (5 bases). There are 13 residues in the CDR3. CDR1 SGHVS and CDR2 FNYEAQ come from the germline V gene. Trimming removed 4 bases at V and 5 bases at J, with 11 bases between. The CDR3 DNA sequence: TGTGCCAGCAGCTCGGGAATGTGGGAGACCCAGTACTTC. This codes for CASSSGMWETQYF.

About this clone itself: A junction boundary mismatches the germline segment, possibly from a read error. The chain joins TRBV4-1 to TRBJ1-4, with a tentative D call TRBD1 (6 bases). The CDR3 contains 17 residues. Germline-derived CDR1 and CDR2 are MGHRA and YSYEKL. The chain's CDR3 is CASSQKAGGAANEELFF. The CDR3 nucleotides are TGCGCCAGCAGCCAAAAAGCGGGGGGGGCAGCTAATGAAGAACTGTTTTTT.

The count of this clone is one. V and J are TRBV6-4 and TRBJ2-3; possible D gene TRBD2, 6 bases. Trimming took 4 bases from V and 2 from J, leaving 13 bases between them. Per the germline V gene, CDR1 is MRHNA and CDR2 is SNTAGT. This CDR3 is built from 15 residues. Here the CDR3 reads CASSAKRASTDTQYF. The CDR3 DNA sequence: TGTGCCAGCAGTGCAAAGCGGGCATCCACAGATACGCAGTATTTT.

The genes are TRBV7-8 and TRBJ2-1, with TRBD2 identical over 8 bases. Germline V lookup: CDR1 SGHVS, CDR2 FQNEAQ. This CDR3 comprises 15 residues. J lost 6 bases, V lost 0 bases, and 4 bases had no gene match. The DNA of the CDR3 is TGTGCCAGCAGCTTAGCCTCAGCGGGAGTCAATGAGCAGTTCTTC. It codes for CASSLASAGVNEQFF. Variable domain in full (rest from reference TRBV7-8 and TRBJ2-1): GAGVSQSPRYKVAKRGQDVALRCDPISGHVSLFWYQQALGQGPEFLTYFQNEAQLDKSGLPSDRFFAERPEGSVSTLKIQRTQQEDSAVYLCASSLASAGVNEQFFGPGTRLTVL.